This T cell receptor beta chain appears in the sequencing data of a study of blood T cell repertoires in COVID-19. Study-level background: The United States, Italy and Spain were the sources of the acute and convalescent COVID-19 samples. T cells, B-cell-depleted T cells, or PBMCs supplied cDNA or gDNA.

Assay: immunoSEQ multiplex PCR; the TCRdb copy retains only in-frame clones and omits some. There are approximately 470,000 clones in the sample; around 85% occur only once, and 3.2% lies in the top ten. The ends were cut back, 4 bases at V and 7 bases at J, with 8 bases in the middle. Germline V lookup: CDR1 LGHDT, CDR2 YNNKEL (reference sequence). The CDR3 consists of 12 residues. The table lists this clone with a few counts. The chain combines TRBV3-1 (or the pseudogene TRBV3-2) with TRBJ2-4; D not certain. This receptor was identified in a human donor in a cohort sampled during active COVID-19. The sample consisted of peripheral blood. This chain's CDR3 is CASSRASNIQYF. CDR3 nucleotides: TGTGCCAGCAGCCGGGCCTCTAACATTCAGTACTTC.